This T cell receptor beta chain was identified in a study of cytomegalovirus exposure and HLA in healthy donors. About the study: There were under 140 million unique TCR beta sequences, drawn from approximately 190 million T cells, in an earlier analysis.

This CDR3 is 16 amino acids long. V lost 4 bases, J lost 5 bases, and 20 bases lay in between. Germline CDR1 SEHNR, CDR2 FQNEAQ (reference sequence). Whole-study findings and limits: CMV serostatus was the sole immune exposure information available. Upon later analysis, HLA-associated TCR beta chains proved more clonally expanded than other, equally common chains. The authors listed 150 to 200 TCR beta chains as cytomegalovirus-associated.

As for this clone: Its matching antigen is unknown.

PCR involved 60 Vbeta and 13 Jbeta primers. Some clones are missing from TCRdb's copy, which holds only in-frame ones; the method was immunoSEQ multiplex PCR. The sample shows about 190,000 clones, under 80% of them seen only once. V usage is TRBV7-9 and J usage is TRBJ1-2, with D perhaps TRBD1 (5 bases). The TCR comes from a young man in good health and CMV-seropositive. The sample comprised PBMCs. CDR3 protein: CASSWKRDSPPYGYTF. CDR3 DNA: TGTGCCAGCAGCTGGAAACGGGACTCCCCTCCATATGGCTACACCTTC.